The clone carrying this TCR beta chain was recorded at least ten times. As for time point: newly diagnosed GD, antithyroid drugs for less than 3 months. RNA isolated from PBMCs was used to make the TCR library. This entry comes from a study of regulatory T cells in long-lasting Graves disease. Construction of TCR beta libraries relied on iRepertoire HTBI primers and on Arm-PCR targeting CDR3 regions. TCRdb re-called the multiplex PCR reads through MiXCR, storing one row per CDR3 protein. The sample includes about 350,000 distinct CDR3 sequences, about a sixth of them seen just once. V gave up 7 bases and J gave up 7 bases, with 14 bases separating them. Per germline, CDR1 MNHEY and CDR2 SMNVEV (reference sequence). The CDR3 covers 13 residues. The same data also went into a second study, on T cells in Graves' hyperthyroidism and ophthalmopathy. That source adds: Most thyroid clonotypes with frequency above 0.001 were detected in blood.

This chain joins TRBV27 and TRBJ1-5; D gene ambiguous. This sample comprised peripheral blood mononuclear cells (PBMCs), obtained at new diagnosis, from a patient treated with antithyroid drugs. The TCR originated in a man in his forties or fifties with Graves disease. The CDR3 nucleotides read TGTGCCAGCAATTATACAGTGAACCAGCCCCAGCATTTT. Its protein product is CASNYTVNQPQHF.